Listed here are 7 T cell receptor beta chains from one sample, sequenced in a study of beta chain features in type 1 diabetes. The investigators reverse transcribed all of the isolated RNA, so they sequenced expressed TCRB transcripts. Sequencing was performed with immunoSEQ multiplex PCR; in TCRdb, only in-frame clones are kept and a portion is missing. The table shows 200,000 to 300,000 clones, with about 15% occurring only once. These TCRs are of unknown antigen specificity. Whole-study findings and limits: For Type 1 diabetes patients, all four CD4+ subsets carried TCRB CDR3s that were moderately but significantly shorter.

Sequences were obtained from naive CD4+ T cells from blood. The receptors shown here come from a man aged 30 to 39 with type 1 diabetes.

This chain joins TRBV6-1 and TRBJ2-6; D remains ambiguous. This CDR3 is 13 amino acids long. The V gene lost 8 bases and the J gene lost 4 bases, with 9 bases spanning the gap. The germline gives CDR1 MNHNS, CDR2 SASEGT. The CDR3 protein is CASLEVGANVLTF. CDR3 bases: TGTGCCAGCCTTGAGGTCGGGGCCAACGTCCTGACTTTC.

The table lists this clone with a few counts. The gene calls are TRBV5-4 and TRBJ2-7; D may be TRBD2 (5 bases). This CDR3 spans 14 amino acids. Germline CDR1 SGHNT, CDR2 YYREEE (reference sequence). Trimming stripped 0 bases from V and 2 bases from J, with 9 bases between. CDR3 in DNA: TGTGCCAGCAGCTTGGGTGGAGGAACCTACGAGCAGTACTTC. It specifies CASSLGGGTYEQYF.

Here the CDR3 reads CASSPTDTTTEAFF. CDR3 DNA sequence: TGTGCCAGCTCACCAACAGATACGACCACTGAAGCTTTCTTT. This chain uses TRBV18 with TRBJ1-1; D not resolved. Trimming pared 2 bases from V and 4 bases from J, leaving 11 bases between. This CDR3 contains 14 residues. CDR1 and CDR2 from the germline V gene are KGHSH and LQKENI.

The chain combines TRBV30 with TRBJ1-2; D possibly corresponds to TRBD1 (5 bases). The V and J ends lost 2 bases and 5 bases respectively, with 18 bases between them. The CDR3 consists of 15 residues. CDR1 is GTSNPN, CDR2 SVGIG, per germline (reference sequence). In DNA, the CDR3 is TGTGCCTGGAGTCCGGACACCAGGAACCCATATGGCTACACCTTC. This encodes CAWSPDTRNPYGYTF.

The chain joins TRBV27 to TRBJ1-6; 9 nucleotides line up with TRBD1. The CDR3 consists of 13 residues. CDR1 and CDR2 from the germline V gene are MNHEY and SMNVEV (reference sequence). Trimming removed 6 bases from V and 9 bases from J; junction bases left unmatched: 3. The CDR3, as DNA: TGTGCCAGCAGACGGACAGGGGTTTCACCCCTCCACTTT. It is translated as CASRRTGVSPLHF.

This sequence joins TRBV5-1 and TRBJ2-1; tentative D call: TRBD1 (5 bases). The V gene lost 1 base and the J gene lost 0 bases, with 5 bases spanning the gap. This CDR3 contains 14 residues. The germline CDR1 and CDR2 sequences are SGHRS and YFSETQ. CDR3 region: CASSLQGSYNEQFF. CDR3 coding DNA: TGCGCCAGCAGCTTGCAGGGCTCCTACAATGAGCAGTTCTTC.

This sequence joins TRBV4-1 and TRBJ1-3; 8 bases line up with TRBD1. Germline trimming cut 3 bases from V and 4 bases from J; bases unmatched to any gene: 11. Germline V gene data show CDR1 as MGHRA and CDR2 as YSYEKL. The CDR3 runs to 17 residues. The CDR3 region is CASSQGPRQGLGNTIYF. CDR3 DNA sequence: TGCGCCAGCAGCCAGGGCCCCCGACAGGGGTTAGGAAACACCATATATTTT.